The 31 T cell receptor beta chains reported below all come from one sample, sequenced in a study of cytomegalovirus exposure and HLA in healthy donors. The repertoire was sequenced with immunoSEQ multiplex PCR; TCRdb's copy has only in-frame clones and lacks some. Counted here are about 110,000 clones, nearly 97% occurring once; the ten biggest clones make up roughly 0.66%. The sequenced sample consisted of PBMCs. The receptors come from a woman between 18 and 29 years old in good health and CMV-seronegative.

The CDR3 loop is CASKQGFSSPLHF. In DNA, the CDR3 is TGTGCCAGTAAACAGGGGTTTTCTTCACCCCTCCACTTT. The rearrangement uses TRBV2 and TRBJ1-6, with TRBD1 matching over 7 bases. Germline loops: CDR1 SNHLY, CDR2 FYNNEI. The CDR3 consists of 13 residues. V shed 9 bases and J 9 bases; nucleotides not matched to a gene: 8.

The chain is built from TRBV4-1 and TRBJ1-1, with no clear D. This CDR3 has 16 residues. V was shortened by 1 base and J by 0 bases, with 12 bases between the two germline ends. Germline loops: CDR1 MGHRA, CDR2 YSYEKL. In DNA, the CDR3 is TGCGCCAGCAGCCAAGGTGGCAACAGACTGAACACTGAAGCTTTCTTT. Translating it yields CASSQGGNRLNTEAFF.

The rearrangement links TRBV6-4 to TRBJ2-1; D perhaps matches TRBD2 (5 bases). CDR1 is MRHNA, CDR2 SNTAGT, per germline. The CDR3 extends over 16 amino acids. V shed 2 bases and J shed 4 bases, with 15 bases lying between them. The CDR3 region is CASSDRPGLGYNEQFF. For the CDR3, the DNA is TGTGCCAGCAGTGACAGGCCCGGACTTGGGTACAATGAGCAGTTCTTC.

The CDR3 is CASTPDRAFTDTQYF. The CDR3 DNA reads as TGTGCCAGCACCCCGGACAGGGCCTTCACAGATACGCAGTATTTT. This chain connects TRBV6-1 to TRBJ2-3; 8 nucleotides line up with TRBD1. Germline V CDR1 and CDR2: MNHNS, SASEGT. The V and J ends lost 7 bases and 2 bases, in that order; junction bases with no gene match: 8. This CDR3 comprises 15 residues.

V and J are TRBV18 and TRBJ2-7; perhaps TRBD2 as D (6 bases). The CDR3 has 14 amino acids. The germline gives CDR1 KGHSH, CDR2 LQKENI. The V gene lost 4 bases and the J gene lost 4 bases, with 14 bases spanning the gap. The CDR3, as DNA: TGTGCCAGCTCACGAGATCAGGAGGGATACGAGCAGTACTTC. Amino acid sequence: CASSRDQEGYEQYF.

The chain uses TRBV7-8 and TRBJ2-7; D might be TRBD1 (6 bases). With 3 bases removed from V and 4 bases from J, the gap between germline ends came to 16 bases. This CDR3 is 15 amino acids long. CDR1 is SGHVS and CDR2 is FQNEAQ in the germline V gene. The CDR3 DNA follows: TGTGCCAGCAGCTTGATGACAGGCAGGGGTTACGAGCAGTACTTC. This translates into CASSLMTGRGYEQYF.

V gene TRBV27 combines with J gene TRBJ2-2; 13 bases map to TRBD2. Germline V gene sequence: CDR1 MNHEY, CDR2 SMNVEV (reference sequence). The V and J ends lost 3 bases and 5 bases, in that order; junction bases with no gene match: 9. This CDR3 has 18 residues. Written as DNA, the CDR3 is TGTGCCAGCAGTTTTCGACTAGCGGGGGGCAAATCGACCGGGGAGCTGTTTTTT. This sequence encodes CASSFRLAGGKSTGELFF.

The V call is TRBV5-6, the J call TRBJ2-7, with a possible D match to TRBD1 (6 bases). Germline lookup yields CDR1 SGHDT and CDR2 YYEEEE. V lost 4 bases and J lost 1, with 12 bases in between. The CDR3 spans 14 residues. The CDR3 here is CASSRMGASYEQYF. The CDR3 DNA is TGTGCCAGCAGCCGGATGGGGGCTTCCTACGAGCAGTACTTC.

The rearrangement joins TRBV29-1 to TRBJ2-2; tentative D call: TRBD1 (5 bases). The CDR3 is 13 amino acids. Per the germline V gene, CDR1 is SQVTM and CDR2 is ANQGSEA. Trimming left V 4 bases short and J 1 base short, with 7 bases between. CDR3 DNA sequence: TGCAGCGTTGTAGGGGAGAACACCGGGGAGCTGTTTTTT. It codes for CSVVGENTGELFF.

The rearrangement links TRBV5-1 to TRBJ2-3, with TRBD2 matching over 9 bases. The CDR3 has 14 amino acids. V was pared by 3 bases and J by 5 bases, with 4 bases of the junction left unmatched. Per germline, CDR1 SGHRS and CDR2 YFSETQ. The CDR3 loop reads CASSSRTSEDTQYF. CDR3 bases: TGCGCCAGCAGCTCGAGGACTAGCGAAGATACGCAGTATTTT. Full variable domain (rest looked up from reference TRBV5-1 and TRBJ2-3): KAGVTQTPRYLIKTRGQQVTLSCSPISGHRSVSWYQQTPGQGLQFLFEYFSETQRNKGNFPGRFSGRQFSNSRSEMNVSTLELGDSALYLCASSSRTSEDTQYFGPGTRLTVL.

The chain couples TRBV13 to TRBJ1-2, with 8 bases aligning to TRBD1. Germline V gene data show CDR1 as PRHDT and CDR2 as FYEKMQ (reference sequence). V dropped 6 bases and J dropped 6; count of bases not matched to a gene: 12. CDR3 size: 15 residues. The CDR3 region has the DNA TGTGCCAGCAGTCATTTCGGACAGGGATTGGATGGCTACACCTTC. It encodes CASSHFGQGLDGYTF.

This chain's CDR3 is CASTQGARELFF. The CDR3 nucleotides are TGTGCCAGCACGCAGGGGGCGAGGGAGCTGTTTTTT. The chain combines TRBV6-6 with TRBJ2-2, with 8 bases identical to TRBD1. The CDR3 runs to 12 residues. Germline V gives CDR1 MNHNY, CDR2 SVGAGI (reference sequence). After removal of 7 bases from V and 9 bases from J, the junction contained 4 bases not matched to a gene.

V and J are TRBV28 and TRBJ2-5; 9 bases agree with TRBD2. There are 17 residues in the CDR3. The junction had 8 bases not matched to a gene; V was cut back by 2 bases and J by 1 base. CDR1 and CDR2 from the germline V gene are MDHEN and SYDVKM. The CDR3 DNA reads TGTGCCAGCAGTTTACCCCAAGCGGGGGGCCTCCAAGAGACCCAGTACTTC. Protein product: CASSLPQAGGLQETQYF.

The chain combines TRBV30 with TRBJ1-1; 7 bases are shared with TRBD1. CDR3 length: 11 amino acids. CDR1 is GTSNPN and CDR2 is SVGIG in the germline V gene (reference sequence). Losses at the gene ends were 5 bases for V and 6 bases for J; bases not matched to a gene: 3. This CDR3 is CAWQGVAEAFF. CDR3 DNA sequence: TGTGCCTGGCAGGGGGTTGCTGAAGCTTTCTTT.

This clone was seen just once. V gene TRBV7-2 combines with J gene TRBJ2-3, with D unresolved. There are 15 residues in the CDR3. Trimming removed 5 bases at V and 1 base at J, with 13 bases between. CDR1 SGHTA and CDR2 FQGNSA come from the germline V gene. The CDR3 sequence is CASSPGIRGTDTQYF. The CDR3 nucleotides are TGTGCCAGCAGCCCCGGTATCCGCGGCACAGATACGCAGTATTTT.

This chain connects TRBV6-5 to TRBJ1-1; D call uncertain. Trimming stripped 0 bases from V and 2 bases from J, with 7 bases between. CDR3 length equals 14 residues. In germline, CDR1 is MNHEY, CDR2 SVGAGI. CDR3 residues: CASSYSETNTEAFF. The DNA of the CDR3 is TGTGCCAGCAGTTACTCGGAGACCAACACTGAAGCTTTCTTT.

This chain connects TRBV4-2 to TRBJ2-3, with 7 bases lining up with TRBD2. Germline values: CDR1 LGHNA, CDR2 YNFKEQ. After removal of 1 base from V and 4 bases from J, the junction contained 2 bases not matched to a gene. This CDR3 region has 14 residues. The CDR3, as DNA: TGTGCCAGCAGCCAAGCCGGGGGGTCAGATACGCAGTATTTT. As protein: CASSQAGGSDTQYF.

The chain has TRBV6-5 and TRBJ1-2; TRBD1 matches 7 bases. The CDR3 contains 13 residues. Germline V gives CDR1 MNHEY, CDR2 SVGAGI. Trimming removed 5 bases from V and 8 bases from J; junction bases left unmatched: 8. This CDR3 is CASSRDRVGGYTF. CDR3 coding DNA: TGTGCCAGCAGTCGTGACAGGGTAGGAGGCTACACCTTC.

V gene TRBV7-2 combines with J gene TRBJ1-2, with TRBD1 matching over 8 bases. In germline, CDR1 is SGHTA, CDR2 FQGNSA. Trimming cost V 0 bases and J 6 bases; bases outside gene matches: 6. CDR3 length: 15 amino acids. DNA of the CDR3: TGTGCCAGCAGCTTAGCGTGGGCAGGGGGCCATGGCTACACCTTC. Its protein product is CASSLAWAGGHGYTF.

J is TRBJ1-6 and V is TRBV15; 8 bases match TRBD1. The V gene end was trimmed by 5 bases and the J gene end by 9 bases; junction bases not matched to a gene: 9. Germline CDR1 LNHNV, CDR2 YYDKDF (reference sequence). The CDR3 loop spans 15 amino acids. This chain's CDR3 is CATSSGGQGSSPLHF. The DNA for the CDR3 is TGTGCCACCAGCTCAGGTGGACAGGGTAGTTCACCCCTCCACTTT.

The V call is TRBV4-1, the J call TRBJ1-5, with D unresolved. This CDR3 has 15 residues. V dropped 1 base and J dropped 0 bases, with 7 bases sitting between them. Germline loops: CDR1 MGHRA, CDR2 YSYEKL. CDR3 coding DNA: TGCGCCAGCAGCCAAGGGAGGGATAGCAATCAGCCCCAGCATTTT. This codes for CASSQGRDSNQPQHF.

V gene TRBV30 combines with J gene TRBJ1-3; 12 nucleotides match TRBD1. V shed 2 bases and J 8 bases; nucleotides not matched to a gene: 10. The CDR3 has 16 amino acids. Germline assignment: CDR1 GTSNPN and CDR2 SVGIG (reference sequence). CDR3: CAWSRGQGAFRDTIYF. CDR3 DNA: TGTGCCTGGAGTCGGGGACAGGGGGCTTTTCGCGACACCATATATTTT.

V is TRBV28 and J is TRBJ1-4; 7 nucleotides agree with TRBD1. Germline V gene sequence: CDR1 MDHEN, CDR2 SYDVKM. CDR3 length: 19 amino acids. The junction had 16 bases not matched to a gene; V was cut back by 6 bases and J by 0 bases. CDR3 amino acids: CASREQGRKPYPTNEKLFF. CDR3 coding DNA: TGTGCCAGCAGAGAACAGGGGCGGAAGCCCTACCCAACTAATGAAAAACTGTTTTTT.

The gene calls are TRBV27 and TRBJ1-5, with D uncertain. V lost 4 bases and J lost 0, with 4 bases in between. Germline-derived CDR1 and CDR2 are MNHEY and SMNVEV (reference sequence). This CDR3 has 13 amino acids. The CDR3 region is CASSSFSNQPQHF. The CDR3 DNA reads TGTGCCAGCAGTTCCTTTAGCAATCAGCCCCAGCATTTT.

The CDR3, as DNA: TGTGCCAGTAGAGCCTGGGCAGAAAACTATGGCTACACCTTC. Protein sequence: CASRAWAENYGYTF. The V gene is TRBV19, the J gene TRBJ1-2; unclear D gene. The V gene's germline CDR1 is LNHDA and CDR2 SQIVND (reference sequence). The CDR3 is made up of 14 amino acids. The V and J ends lost 6 bases and 2 bases respectively, with 13 bases between them.

The chain employs TRBV19 and TRBJ2-1; 8 nucleotides align to TRBD2. Germline CDR1 and CDR2: LNHDA and SQIVND (reference sequence). This CDR3 contains 14 residues. V lost 4 bases to trimming and J lost 4 bases; unmatched junction nucleotides: 3. The DNA of the CDR3 is TGTGCCAGTAGTAAGCGGGGGCCGTACAATGAGCAGTTCTTC. It specifies CASSKRGPYNEQFF. Looking up the rest from reference TRBV19 and TRBJ2-1 gives the full variable domain: DGGITQSPKYLFRKEGQNVTLSCEQNLNHDAMYWYRQDPGQGLRLIYYSQIVNDFQKGDIAEGYSVSREKKESFPLTVTSAQKNPTAFYLCASSKRGPYNEQFFGPGTRLTVL.

The chain carries TRBV5-4 and TRBJ2-5, with 8 bases identical to TRBD2. V shed 0 bases, J shed 1 base, and the junction held 8 bases outside the gene matches. CDR1 is SGHNT and CDR2 is YYREEE in the germline V gene (reference sequence). CDR3 length equals 17 residues. The CDR3, as DNA: TGTGCCAGCAGCTTGGCCGCTGCGGGGGGCCCCCAAGAGACCCAGTACTTC. Amino acids: CASSLAAAGGPQETQYF.

The rearrangement joins TRBV6-5 to TRBJ1-4; 7 bases map to TRBD1. Germline trimming cut 8 bases from V and 7 bases from J; bases unmatched to any gene: 7. The V gene's germline CDR1 is MNHEY and CDR2 SVGAGI. This CDR3 spans 13 amino acids. CDR3 nucleotide sequence: TGTGCCAGCGCGGACAGGATGAGTGAAAAACTGTTTTTT. Translation: CASADRMSEKLFF.

The chain recombines TRBV11-2 with TRBJ2-1, with 14 positions matching TRBD2. Germline V CDR1 and CDR2: SGHAT, FQNNGV. The CDR3 is 17 amino acids. J lost 7 bases, V lost 0 bases, and 5 bases had no gene match. CDR3 loop: CASSLEPTSGGANEQFF. For the CDR3, the DNA is TGTGCCAGCAGCTTAGAACCGACTAGCGGGGGGGCAAATGAGCAGTTCTTC.

The chain links TRBV9 to TRBJ2-3; D is unclear. This CDR3 has 12 amino acids. V lost 4 bases to trimming and J lost 3 bases, with 6 bases between them. Germline assignment: CDR1 SGDLS and CDR2 YYNGEE. The CDR3 DNA is TGTGCCAGCAGCCAAACAACAGATACGCAGTATTTT. This encodes CASSQTTDTQYF.

V is TRBV6-5 and J is TRBJ1-6; 8 nucleotides match TRBD1. Trimming cost V 6 bases and J 14 bases; bases outside gene matches: 12. Germline V gives CDR1 MNHEY, CDR2 SVGAGI. CDR3 length equals 14 residues. Here the CDR3 reads CASSPGTGSMSLHF. For the CDR3, the DNA is TGTGCCAGCAGCCCCGGGACAGGTTCAATGTCCCTCCACTTT.